This is a list of T cell receptor beta chains from one sample in a study of OX40 agonist ivuxolimab in advanced cancers. Libraries were prepared by immunoSEQ multiplex PCR; TCRdb keeps only in-frame clonotypes and omits some of them. The sample has about 32,000 clones, 84% seen once. The specimen was CD4+ or CD8+ T cells sorted from blood, collected in a trial of the OX40 agonist ivuxolimab. Receptors originate from an adult with an advanced solid tumor such as melanoma, head and neck, liver or kidney cancer. Each CDR3 is given with its conserved first and last residue. A D gene is named only where the DNA matches it firmly. Some rows have no size entry. The others give once, few or many, or a class for an expanded clone.

cdr3_aa cdr3_nt clone_size v_call d_call j_call
CASRREGGGLNEQYF TGTGCCAGCAGGAGGGAGGGCGGGGGCCTCAACGAGCAGTACTTC once TRBV7-8 NA TRBJ2-7
CASSAEEGLNTEAFF TGTGCCAGCAGCGCGGAAGAGGGGCTGAACACTGAAGCTTTCTTT NA TRBV9 NA TRBJ1-1
CASSARGQGNYGYTF TGTGCCAGCAGCGCCAGGGGACAGGGGAACTATGGCTACACCTTC NA TRBV5-6 TRBD1 TRBJ1-2
CASSYGSGGSQYF TGTGCCAGCAGTTATGGGTCTGGGGGATCGCAGTATTTT NA TRBV6-1 NA TRBJ2-3
CASSQGLHTGELFF TGCGCCAGCAGCCAAGGGTTGCACACCGGGGAGCTGTTTTTT NA TRBV4-3 NA TRBJ2-2
CAWSVVGNEQFF TGTGCCTGGAGTGTGGTGGGGAATGAGCAGTTCTTC NA TRBV30 NA TRBJ2-1
CASTSRGARVEQFF TGTGCCAGCACCTCCCGGGGGGCGCGGGTTGAGCAGTTCTTC once TRBV2 NA TRBJ2-1
CASSVVLGEGYTF TGTGCCAGCAGCGTAGTATTAGGGGAAGGCTACACCTTC NA TRBV9 NA TRBJ1-2
CASSLWAGRADTQYF TGTGCCAGCAGTTTGTGGGCAGGTCGGGCAGATACGCAGTATTTT NA TRBV28 NA TRBJ2-3
CAWSVHLEGQYF TGTGCCTGGAGTGTACATCTCGAGGGGCAGTACTTC NA TRBV30 NA TRBJ2-7
CASGQYSNQPQHF TGTGCCAGCGGACAATATAGCAATCAGCCCCAGCATTTT NA TRBV6-6 NA TRBJ1-5
CASSPATSGQETQYF TGTGCCAGCAGTCCGGCCACTAGTGGCCAAGAGACCCAGTACTTC NA TRBV27 NA TRBJ2-5
CASSFGRASYEQYF TGTGCCAGCAGCTTCGGGAGGGCCTCCTACGAGCAGTACTTC few TRBV5-4 TRBD2 TRBJ2-7
CASSLGASNTGELFF TGTGCCAGCAGCCTGGGAGCGTCGAACACCGGGGAGCTGTTTTTT NA TRBV7-3 NA TRBJ2-2
CASSQSGLRNTGELFF TGCGCCAGCAGCCAATCTGGGCTCAGGAACACCGGGGAGCTGTTTTTT NA TRBV4-1 NA TRBJ2-2
CASSPRGIADPQGNEQFF TGCGCCAGCAGCCCCCGAGGCATAGCGGACCCTCAGGGGAATGAGCAGTTCTTC medium-sized TRBV4-1 NA TRBJ2-1